The sample holds one count of the clone carrying this T cell receptor beta chain. This CDR3 spans 15 amino acids. CDR1 MDHEN and CDR2 SYDVKM come from the germline V gene. Trimming left V 7 bases short and J 5 bases short, with 20 bases between. The data stem from a study of blood T cell repertoires in COVID-19. Study background: Spain, Italy and the United States supplied samples that represented acute and convalescent COVID-19. In each case, the material was cDNA or gDNA derived from T cells, B-cell-depleted T cells, or PBMCs.

In the authors' workflow: Cell counts per sample came from amplifying reference gene primers. Sequencing used immunoSEQ multiplex PCR; TCRdb keeps in-frame clones, though not all of them. That table gives V, J and clone size, and the DNA gave D and trimming. The table lists about 250,000 clones, 86% of them singletons. Source material: peripheral blood. This receptor was obtained from a woman aged 55-70 years who had recovered from COVID-19. This chain links TRBV28 with TRBJ1-1; D gene ambiguous. The chain's CDR3 is CASTPRGGAGTEAFF. The CDR3 nucleotides read TGTGCCAGCACTCCCCGGGGAGGAGCGGGGACTGAAGCTTTCTTT.